The 22 T cell receptor beta chains listed next were all sequenced from one sample in a study of blood T cells in healthy people across ages. A second 7 to 11 cycle PCR used barcoded and J-beta primers. TCRdb recomputed calls from the 5' RACE reads with MiXCR, one row per CDR3 protein. The sample holds about 650,000 distinct CDR3 sequences; 32% are singletons and the top ten take approximately 15%. The sequenced material came from blood. All receptors derive from a woman at least 80 years old in good health.

This clonotype was counted a few times. The chain combines TRBV3-1 with TRBJ1-2; no clear D. This CDR3 is 16 amino acids long. The germline CDR1 and CDR2 sequences are LGHDT and YNNKEL (reference sequence). Trimming left V 8 bases short and J 0 bases short, with 19 bases between. CDR3 in amino acids: CASAGGNRATNYGYTF. CDR3 bases: TGTGCCAGCGCCGGTGGAAATAGAGCCACTAACTATGGCTACACCTTC.

This clonotype was observed many times. The chain uses TRBV20-1 and TRBJ2-7, with 7 bases identical to TRBD1. The CDR3 runs 13 residues. Trimming at V came to 5 bases and at J to 3 bases, leaving 7 bases not matched to a gene. Germline V gene lookup returns CDR1 DFQATT and CDR2 SNEGSKA (reference sequence). This chain's CDR3 is CSALETGLYEQYF. For the CDR3, the DNA is TGCAGTGCTCTTGAGACAGGGCTCTACGAGCAGTACTTC.

Comments on this clonotype: This may arise from a read error, as a much more abundant clone is one base away. V gene TRBV2 combines with J gene TRBJ2-1, with unresolved D. Trimming cost V 3 bases and J 10 bases, with 13 bases left between them. The CDR3 contains 13 residues. The germline V gene encodes CDR1 SNHLY and CDR2 FYNNEI. Written as DNA, the CDR3 is TGTGCCAGCAGTGAGGGTTGGCGTCGGGAGCAGTTCTTC. Protein sequence: CASSEGWRREQFF.

This clonotype was seen only a few times. A much larger clone lies one base from this, so it may be a read error. The genes are TRBV3-1 and TRBJ2-7; 9 nucleotides align to TRBD1. This CDR3 contains 14 residues. Looked up from germline, CDR1 is LGHDT and CDR2 is YNNKEL (reference sequence). The junction had 5 bases not matched to a gene; V was cut back by 4 bases and J by 4 bases. CDR3 sequence: CASSRSGQGYEQYF. The CDR3, as DNA: TGTGCCAGCAGCCGCTCGGGACAGGGTTACGAGCAGTACTTC.

The table lists this clonotype with many counts. The chain has TRBV6-6 and TRBJ2-7, with D hard to call. This CDR3 spans 11 amino acids. Trimming stripped 7 bases from V and 4 bases from J, with 8 bases between. CDR1 and CDR2 from the germline V gene are MNHNY and SVGAGI (reference sequence). The CDR3 loop is CASKGIYEQYF. The CDR3 coding sequence is TGTGCCAGCAAGGGTATATACGAGCAGTACTTC.

This rearrangement joins TRBV12-3 or TRBV12-4 to TRBJ2-5; D not certain. V lost 6 bases and J lost 11, with 16 bases in between. The CDR3 is made up of 12 amino acids. CDR3 coding DNA: TGTGCCAGCAGCACCCAGGCAAGTGAGCAGTACTTC. Translation: CASSTQASEQYF.

Regarding this clonotype: A much larger clonotype is one base distant, so this may be a read error. The chain carries TRBV3-1 and TRBJ1-2; D remains ambiguous. The CDR3 sequence is 13 residues long. V shed 0 bases and J shed 5 bases, with 7 bases lying between them. Germline CDR1 is LGHDT and CDR2 is YNNKEL (reference sequence). The CDR3 loop reads CASSQDPRYGYTF. The CDR3 DNA reads as TGTGCCAGCAGCCAAGATCCCCGGTATGGCTACACCTTC.

This clonotype was seen more than once but under ten times. The rearrangement links TRBV6-5 to TRBJ1-5; D remains unclear. Germline CDR1 reads MNHEY; CDR2 reads SVGAGI. There are 14 residues in the CDR3. The germline V and J ends were trimmed by 10 bases and 2 bases, with 15 bases remaining between them. The CDR3 nucleotides read TGTGCCACCCTAGCCCGGGCGGGCAATCAGCCCCAGCATTTT. It is translated as CATLARAGNQPQHF.

This clonotype was found a few times. With a much larger clone just one base away, this may be a read error. The genes are TRBV29-1 and TRBJ2-7; D call uncertain. The V end was cut by 7 bases, the J end by 7 bases, with 14 bases between. Looked up from germline, CDR1 is SQVTM and CDR2 is ANQGSEA. This CDR3 has 11 amino acids. The CDR3 DNA reads TGCAGCGCCCCGTATCCGGATGAGCAGTACTTC. Amino acid sequence: CSAPYPDEQYF.

This CDR3 reads CASSQGEFSYEQYF. DNA of the CDR3: TGTGCCAGCAGCCAAGGGGAATTTTCCTACGAGCAGTACTTC. The chain recombines TRBV3-1 with TRBJ2-7; D call uncertain. The germline V gene encodes CDR1 LGHDT and CDR2 YNNKEL (reference sequence). Trimming pared 1 base from V and 1 base from J, leaving 8 bases between. The CDR3 totals 14 residues.

The gene calls are TRBV2 and TRBJ2-7; 9 bases align to TRBD2. The better agreement between TRBJ2-5 and the DNA end casts doubt on the J call. Per germline, CDR1 SNHLY and CDR2 FYNNEI. The CDR3 has 13 residues. Here the CDR3 reads CASKGGGEGTQYF. In nucleotides, the CDR3 is TGTGCCAGCAAAGGCGGGGGGGAAGGGACCCAGTACTTC.

The table lists this clonotype with a count of one. The junction and the germline gene differ at one end; a read error may be behind it. This chain connects TRBV18 to TRBJ1-1; D unresolved. The length of the CDR3 is 15 residues. Per germline, CDR1 KGHSH and CDR2 LQKENI. The CDR3 here is CASAPRKVAATEAFF. The CDR3 region has the DNA TGTGCCAGCGCACCACGCAAAGTCGCGGCCACTGAAGCTTTCTTT.

The V call is TRBV28, the J call TRBJ1-6, with D perhaps matching TRBD1 (6 bases). CDR1 is MDHEN and CDR2 is SYDVKM in the germline V gene. V gave up 7 bases and J gave up 3 bases, with 13 bases separating them. The CDR3 is 15 residues long. The CDR3, as DNA: TGTGCCAGCATTACCGGACAGAACTATAATTCACCCCTCCACTTT. It is translated as CASITGQNYNSPLHF.

This clonotype has a count of ten or more. It is unclear where the CDR3 begins or ends on the DNA, so no DNA is shown, and the CDR3 is as TCRdb lists it. This chain links TRBV3-1 with TRBJ2-1; the D call in the table, TRBD2, was not verified against the DNA. The CDR3 is 13 amino acids long, termini counted. From germline, CDR1 is LGHDT and CDR2 YNNKEL (reference sequence). CDR3 sequence reads: CASSQDVAGGSFF.

CDR3 coding DNA: TGTGCCAGCAGCTTAGCGCTTACCGGGGGGAAACTGTTTTTT. Translating gives CASSLALTGGKLFF. The rearrangement links TRBV7-2 to TRBJ1-4; D is perhaps TRBD1 (5 bases). V was clipped by 0 bases and J by 11 bases, with 13 bases between them. The V gene's germline CDR1 is SGHTA and CDR2 FQGNSA. CDR3 length: 14 amino acids.

This clonotype was detected ten times or more. The rearrangement links TRBV29-1 to TRBJ2-3; a possible D gene is TRBD1 (5 bases). Germline assignment: CDR1 SQVTM and CDR2 ANQGSEA. The CDR3 runs to 14 residues. Trimming shortened V by 3 bases and J by 5 bases, and 15 bases separated the two germline ends. The CDR3 here is CSVDPGNRGDTQYF. CDR3 nucleotides: TGCAGCGTTGATCCAGGGAACCGCGGAGATACGCAGTATTTT.

The V call is TRBV10-3, the J call TRBJ1-1, with TRBD1 identical over 9 bases. The CDR3 covers 15 residues. Trimming removed 6 bases from V and 1 base from J; junction bases left unmatched: 6. Germline CDR1 reads ENHRY; CDR2 reads SYGVKD. Here the CDR3 reads CAIRGQDRGNTEAFF. Here the CDR3 DNA reads TGTGCCATCAGGGGGCAGGACAGGGGGAACACTGAAGCTTTCTTT.

This clonotype was counted many times. J is TRBJ1-1 and V is TRBV10-3; 7 bases map to TRBD1. The CDR3 length is 14 residues. With 6 bases clipped from V and 0 bases from J, the junction kept 4 bases outside the gene matches. From germline, CDR1 is ENHRY and CDR2 SYGVKD. DNA of the CDR3: TGTGCCATCAGAACCGACAGGGTGAACACTGAAGCTTTCTTT. Protein sequence: CAIRTDRVNTEAFF.

There are a few counts of this clonotype. This may stem from a read error, because a much larger clone lies one nucleotide away. V gene TRBV20-1 combines with J gene TRBJ2-7, with TRBD1 as a possible D gene (6 bases). The germline V gene has CDR1 DFQATT and CDR2 SNEGSKA (reference sequence). This CDR3 region has 14 residues. V gave up 5 bases and J gave up 3 bases, with 17 bases separating them. In DNA, the CDR3 is TGCAGTGCTCGCCAGGGGACACGCGGCTACGAGCAGTACTTC. This sequence encodes CSARQGTRGYEQYF.

Many counts were recorded for this clonotype. The genes are TRBV2 and TRBJ2-5, with D maybe TRBD1 (6 bases). Looked up from germline, CDR1 is SNHLY and CDR2 is FYNNEI. Trimming cost V 5 bases and J 7 bases, with 14 bases left between them. This CDR3 has 13 residues. For the CDR3, the DNA is TGTGCCAGCAGTCTGGGGGCGGCAGGGACCCAGTACTTC. Its translation: CASSLGAAGTQYF.

This clonotype was detected ten times or more. V usage is TRBV12-3 or TRBV12-4 and J usage is TRBJ1-4, with 11 bases that match TRBD1. The CDR3 runs 15 residues. The J segment lost 4 bases and the V segment lost 6 bases, leaving 4 bases of the junction unmatched. The CDR3 region is CASSPGTGGNEKLFF. CDR3 sequence (DNA): TGTGCCAGCAGCCCCGGGACAGGGGGTAATGAAAAACTGTTTTTT.

The count of this clonotype is one. This may stem from a read error, because a much larger clone lies one nucleotide away. The chain combines TRBV2 with TRBJ2-1; D is undetermined. Germline values: CDR1 SNHLY, CDR2 FYNNEI. There are 10 residues in the CDR3. The DNA for the CDR3 is TGTGCCTGCAGTGAAGACGGGCAGTTCTTC. It encodes CACSEDGQFF.